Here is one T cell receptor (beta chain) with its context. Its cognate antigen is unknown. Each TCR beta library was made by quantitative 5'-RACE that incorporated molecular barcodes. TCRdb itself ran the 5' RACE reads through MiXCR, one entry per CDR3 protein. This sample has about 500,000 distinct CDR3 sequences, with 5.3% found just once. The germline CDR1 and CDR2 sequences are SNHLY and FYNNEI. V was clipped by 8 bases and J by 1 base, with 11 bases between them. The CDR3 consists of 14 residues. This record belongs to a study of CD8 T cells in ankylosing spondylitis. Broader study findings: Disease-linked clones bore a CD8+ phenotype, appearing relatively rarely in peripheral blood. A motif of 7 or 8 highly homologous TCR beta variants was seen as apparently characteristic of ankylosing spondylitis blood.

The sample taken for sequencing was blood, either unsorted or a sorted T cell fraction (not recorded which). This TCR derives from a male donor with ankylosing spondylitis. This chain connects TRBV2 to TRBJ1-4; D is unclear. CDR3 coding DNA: TGTGCCAGCCAACGCGGGAGAACTAATGAAAAACTGTTTTTT. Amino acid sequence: CASQRGRTNEKLFF.